This is a list of T cell receptor beta chains from one sample in a study of shared clonotypes between healthy human individuals. TCRdb keeps only in-frame clones here, not all; method: immunoSEQ multiplex PCR. The data show some 2 million clones, roughly 94% seen once. The sequenced sample was naive CD4+ T cells sorted from blood. These receptors came from a man younger than 35 in good health. Each CDR3 is given with its conserved first and last residue. The order of the fields is clone size, D gene, V gene, CDR3 length, J gene, CDR3 DNA, CDR3 protein. The D gene is left open where the match is weak. The size field is filled for only some rows; it gives once, few, many or a size class.

-,TRBD1,TRBV6-1,13,TRBJ1-1,TGTGCCAGCAATCTCTCAGGGGGCACTGAAGCTTTCTTT,CASNLSGGTEAFF
-,-,TRBV30,14,TRBJ2-2,TGTGCCTGGAGTGTACAGGGAGGGACCGGGGAGCTGTTTTTT,CAWSVQGGTGELFF
-,-,TRBV6-5,14,TRBJ2-7,TGTGCCAGCAGTTATAGCGTCGCTAGTTACGAGCAGTACTTC,CASSYSVASYEQYF
-,-,TRBV5-4,15,TRBJ1-1,TGTGCCAGCAGCTTCCCGGACCTACGGAACACTGAAGCTTTCTTT,CASSFPDLRNTEAFF
once,-,TRBV27,16,TRBJ1-2,TGTGCCAGCAGTTTATCGCTTACGGGGCAGACGCGGGGCTACACCTTC,CASSLSLTGQTRGYTF
-,TRBD2,TRBV7-2,17,TRBJ2-3,TGTGCCAGCAGCTTAGGACTTGCGGGAGGGCTCGCAGATACGCAGTATTTT,CASSLGLAGGLADTQYF
-,-,TRBV19,16,TRBJ1-2,TGTGCCAGTAGCAGTATTTCAGTCGGATCCTTCGGAGGCTACACCTTC,CASSSISVGSFGGYTF
-,-,TRBV6-1,14,TRBJ1-5,TGTGCCAGCAGCGAGACAGCAATCAATCAGCCCCAGCATTTT,CASSETAINQPQHF
-,-,TRBV6-5,11,TRBJ2-5,TGTGCCAGCAGTTCCCACGAGACCCAGTACTTC,CASSSHETQYF
-,-,TRBV18,13,TRBJ1-5,TGTGCCAGCTCACCAACCGTGGGGCAACCCCAGCATTTT,CASSPTVGQPQHF
-,TRBD1,TRBV2,14,TRBJ1-4,TGTGCCAGCACCCCTGGGACAGGAGGAGAAAAACTGTTTTTT,CASTPGTGGEKLFF
-,-,TRBV5-6,14,TRBJ2-5,TGTGCCAGCAGCTTGCCAGGGTTGCAAGAGACCCAGTACTTC,CASSLPGLQETQYF
-,-,TRBV4-2,14,TRBJ1-6,TGTGCCAGCAACGGGAATTCCTATAATTCACCCCTCCACTTT,CASNGNSYNSPLHF
once,-,TRBV6-5,13,TRBJ1-1,TGTGCCAGCAGGAACTATGGGAACACTGAAGCTTTCTTT,CASRNYGNTEAFF
-,TRBD2,TRBV7-9,19,TRBJ2-3,TGTGCCCGACCTGGATGGATAGCGGGAGTCAGTCCTAGTACAGATACGCAGTATTTT,CARPGWIAGVSPSTDTQYF
-,-,TRBV11-2,14,TRBJ2-5,TGTGCCAGCAGCTTAGCCTTAACCGAAGAGACCCAGTACTTC,CASSLALTEETQYF
-,TRBD1,TRBV30,15,TRBJ2-3,TGTGCCTGGAGTGTCGGACAGGGAAATGGAGATACGCAGTATTTT,CAWSVGQGNGDTQYF
-,TRBD2,TRBV19,15,TRBJ2-3,TGTGCCAGTAGCCAGACTAGCGGGTCGACAGATACGCAGTATTTT,CASSQTSGSTDTQYF
-,TRBD1,TRBV7-6,16,TRBJ2-1,TGTGCCAGCAGCTTAGTGTTCGGGACAGCTTACAATGAGCAGTTCTTC,CASSLVFGTAYNEQFF
-,-,TRBV19,14,TRBJ1-3,TGTGCCAGTAATCCCGACGGCTCTGGAAACACCATATATTTT,CASNPDGSGNTIYF
-,TRBD2,TRBV27,14,TRBJ2-1,TGTGCCAGCAGTCCCTCGGGGGGGCCGGGTGAGCAGTTCTTC,CASSPSGGPGEQFF
-,-,TRBV21-1,15,TRBJ1-6,TGTGCCAGCAGCAAAGCGGGGACGGAAAATTCACCCCTCCACTTT,CASSKAGTENSPLHF
-,-,TRBV2,13,TRBJ2-2,TGTGCCAGCAGTGCCTCAGGGATCGGGGAGCTGTTTTTT,CASSASGIGELFF
-,TRBD1,TRBV10-3,15,TRBJ1-1,TGTGCCATCAGGGCCGACAGGGGAGGTTACACTGAAGCTTTCTTT,CAIRADRGGYTEAFF
-,-,TRBV30,11,TRBJ2-7,TGTGCCTGGACCCTCGGGGTAGAGCAGTACTTC,CAWTLGVEQYF
-,-,TRBV15,15,TRBJ1-2,TGTGCCACCAGCAGAGGGCTGTGGGACGTTAACGGCTACACCTTC,CATSRGLWDVNGYTF
-,-,TRBV9,13,TRBJ1-1,TGTGCCAGCAGCGCGCAACCGGTCACTGAAGCTTTCTTT,CASSAQPVTEAFF
-,-,TRBV30,13,TRBJ2-7,TGTGCAGAGGGTCAGGGTGGCTCCTACGAGCAGTACTTC,CAEGQGGSYEQYF